This TCR beta chain was captured in a study of CD8 T cells in ankylosing spondylitis. TCRdb passed the 5' RACE reads through MiXCR, listing each CDR3 protein once. The repertoire has about 36,000 distinct CDR3 sequences, approximately 5.9% of them found once; the top ten carry approximately 12%. V was shortened by 3 bases and J by 7 bases, with 13 bases between the two germline ends. CDR3 length: 14 residues. Germline V gives CDR1 SGHTA, CDR2 FQGNSA. General study results and limits: Significantly higher representation of disease-linked clones was reported for matched ankylosing spondylitis synovial fluid. Roughly eight highly homologous variants formed a TCR beta motif that appeared characteristic of ankylosing spondylitis blood.

The table lists this clonotype with many counts. The antigen remains unidentified. The chain recombines TRBV7-2 with TRBJ2-4, with D unclear. This receptor was identified in a male donor with ankylosing spondylitis or in good health (not recorded which). Material for sequencing was blood, either unsorted or a sorted T cell fraction (not recorded which). Here the CDR3 reads CASSLQAATNIQYF. CDR3 sequence (DNA): TGTGCCAGCAGCTTGCAGGCTGCCACTAACATTCAGTACTTC.